The rows below give T cell receptor beta chains drawn from one sample of a study of T cell repertoires in cytomegalovirus infection. Their antigens are not known. TCRdb reprocessed the reads via MiXCR and lists one record per CDR3 protein. This table holds hundreds of thousands of distinct CDR3 sequences, more than 40% found once. The sample was cultured PBMCs, taken from culture after CMV antigen stimulation. These receptors all come from a human donor in good health (CMV status not recorded). Some clones in this sample may be carry-over from other donors' samples. Both conserved end residues are part of each CDR3. A D gene is named only where the DNA matches it firmly.

D	V	J	CDR3
.	TRBV18	TRBJ1-1	CASSQTRTNTEAFF
.	TRBV19	TRBJ2-5	CASSMKFDRRAETQYF
TRBD2	TRBV4-1	TRBJ2-1	CASSRSGRAPSYNEQFF
TRBD2	TRBV11-2	TRBJ2-3	CASSFTSGVSDTQYF
.	TRBV7-8	TRBJ1-6	CASSLTGAYNSPLHF
TRBD1	TRBV5-6	TRBJ1-5	CASSLGAGGAYSNQPQHF
.	TRBV12-3/TRBV12-4	TRBJ2-6	CASSFGSGANVLTF
.	TRBV7-3	TRBJ1-2	CASSEQVNGYTF
.	TRBV7-2	TRBJ2-7	CASSFTGGGEQYF
.	TRBV12-3/TRBV12-4	TRBJ2-7	CASSPSGYEQYF
.	TRBV5-4	TRBJ1-5	CASSIQYSNQPQHF
.	TRBV4-3	TRBJ2-3	CASSQDANTDTQYF
.	TRBV7-9	TRBJ1-3	CASSLRTSGNTIYF
TRBD1	TRBV28	TRBJ2-3	CATWDRVADTQYF
.	TRBV6-1	TRBJ2-5	CASSPGGTRETQYF
TRBD2	TRBV10-3	TRBJ2-3	CAISVSGATDTQYF
.	TRBV11-2	TRBJ2-1	CASSTPPPRVSYNEQFF
.	TRBV7-2	TRBJ2-2	CASSLDAARWAGELFF
TRBD2	TRBV7-2	TRBJ2-3	CASSLSATSGGEDTDTQYF
TRBD1	TRBV11-2	TRBJ2-1	CASSWDRHNEQFF
TRBD2	TRBV6-5	TRBJ2-3	CASSRASGALDTQYF
.	TRBV7-2	TRBJ2-4	CASANTLAKNIQYF
.	TRBV5-4	TRBJ2-4	CASSLGGAGAKNIQYF
.	TRBV6-1	TRBJ1-6	CASSESGRSPLHF
.	TRBV5-1	TRBJ1-5	CASSLAQSRSNQPQHF
TRBD2	TRBV19	TRBJ2-4	CASSIEAASGIKNIQYF
.	TRBV4-1	TRBJ1-1	CASSQLGQTNTEAFF
.	TRBV7-2	TRBJ1-2	CASSLSPGSFNYGYTF
TRBD2	TRBV12-3/TRBV12-4	TRBJ2-1	CASRVAGGPYEQFF
TRBD1	TRBV7-4	TRBJ1-2	CASSQLDRGNGYTF
TRBD1	TRBV6-2/TRBV6-3	TRBJ2-7	CASREGGAINEQYF
.	TRBV19	TRBJ2-1	CASSNPGRFEPSSSYNEQFF
TRBD2	TRBV12-3/TRBV12-4	TRBJ2-1	CASSFAGGRSNEQFF
TRBD2	TRBV28	TRBJ2-3	CASSSPLAGGKDTQYF
.	TRBV7-6	TRBJ1-2	CASRKGGDYGYTF
.	TRBV20-1	TRBJ2-3	CSARGVPDTQYF
TRBD2	TRBV7-6	TRBJ2-6	CASSPGGGRGANVLTF
TRBD2	TRBV15	TRBJ2-4	CATSRDTGGEGSRNIQYF
.	TRBV6-2/TRBV6-3	TRBJ2-7	CASNNRGLVEQYF
TRBD1	TRBV20-1	TRBJ2-7	CSARGTGGFDEQYF
.	TRBV20-1	TRBJ1-1	CSAPQVGDTEAFF
.	TRBV4-1	TRBJ2-4	CASSPPGKSIAKNIQYF
.	TRBV4-3	TRBJ2-2	CASSLTLQNTGELFF
.	TRBV7-2	TRBJ2-7	CASSQTLLGSYEQYF
.	TRBV7-8	TRBJ2-7	CASKVRNTYYEQYF
TRBD2	TRBV7-9	TRBJ2-5	CASSLGRQKGGSPQETQYF
.	TRBV4-1	TRBJ2-1	CASSQVRGHNEQFF
.	TRBV20-1	TRBJ2-4	CSAEFRGPSEDIQYF
TRBD2	TRBV10-3	TRBJ2-7	CAISSAGDRGSYEQYF
TRBD2	TRBV5-1	TRBJ2-3	CASSPGTSGNTQYF
TRBD2	TRBV18	TRBJ2-1	CASSNGGFSYYNEQFF
.	TRBV14	TRBJ1-2	CASSHGAFIPYGYTF
.	TRBV4-2	TRBJ1-1	CASSQDLSEAFF
.	TRBV7-2	TRBJ1-5	CASSLLGIGNQPQHF
.	TRBV27	TRBJ1-1	CASSLSDGITEAFF
.	TRBV12-3/TRBV12-4	TRBJ2-3	CASSVGTSKSTDTQYF
TRBD2	TRBV27	TRBJ2-1	CASRLRPGGGAYYNEQFF
.	TRBV11-2	TRBJ2-3	CASSLGPRGTDTQYF
.	TRBV7-6	TRBJ1-5	CASSTTPDQPQHF